This entry describes one T cell receptor (beta chain). Profiled with immunoSEQ multiplex PCR; TCRdb holds only in-frame clones, not every one. This table has about 180,000 clones, roughly 88% appearing once. The sample originates from a study of blood T cell repertoires in COVID-19. Background on the study: Samples taken during acute and convalescent COVID-19 were collected in the United States, Italy and Spain.

Trimming removed 3 bases from V and 3 bases from J, with 17 bases in between. The germline CDR1 and CDR2 sequences are MNHNS and SASEGT. The CDR3 totals 16 residues. The chain uses TRBV6-1 and TRBJ1-1; perhaps TRBD1 as D (5 bases). The TCR comes from a human donor with active or convalescent COVID-19. The donor label of this sample is uncertain. The specimen was peripheral blood. CDR3 DNA: TGTGCCAGCAGTGACCTCGCAGGGCAAGGGGACACTGAAGCTTTCTTT. It encodes CASSDLAGQGDTEAFF.